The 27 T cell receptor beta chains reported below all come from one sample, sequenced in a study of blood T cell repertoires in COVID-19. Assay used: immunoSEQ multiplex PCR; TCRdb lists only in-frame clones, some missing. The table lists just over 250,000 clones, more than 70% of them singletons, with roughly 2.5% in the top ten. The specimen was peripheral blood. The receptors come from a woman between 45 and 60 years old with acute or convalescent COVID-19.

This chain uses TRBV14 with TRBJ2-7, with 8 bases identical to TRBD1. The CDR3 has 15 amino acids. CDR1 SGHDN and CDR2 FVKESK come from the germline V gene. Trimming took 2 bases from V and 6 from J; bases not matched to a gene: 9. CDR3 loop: CASSQNWPQGVEQYF. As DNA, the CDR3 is TGTGCCAGCAGCCAAAATTGGCCACAGGGGGTCGAGCAGTACTTC. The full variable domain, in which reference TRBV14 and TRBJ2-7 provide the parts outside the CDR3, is EAGVTQFPSHSVIEKGQTVTLRCDPISGHDNLYWYRRVMGKEIKFLLHFVKESKQDESGMPNNRFLAERTGGTYSTLKVQPAELEDSGVYFCASSQNWPQGVEQYFGPGTRLTVT.

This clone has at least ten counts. The CDR3 sequence: CASSSPDYQSYNEQFF. CDR3 sequence (DNA): TGTGCCAGTAGTTCCCCAGACTACCAGAGCTACAATGAGCAGTTCTTC. The chain is built from TRBV19 and TRBJ2-1; D may be TRBD2 (5 bases). The germline CDR1 and CDR2 sequences are LNHDA and SQIVND (reference sequence). The CDR3 has 16 residues. Trimming cost V 5 bases and J 3 bases, with 17 bases left between them.

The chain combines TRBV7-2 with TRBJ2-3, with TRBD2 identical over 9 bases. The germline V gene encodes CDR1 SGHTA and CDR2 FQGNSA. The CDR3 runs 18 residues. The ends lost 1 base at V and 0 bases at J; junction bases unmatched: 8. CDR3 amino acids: CASSLGLSSGRSTDTQYF. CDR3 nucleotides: TGTGCCAGCAGCTTAGGGCTCTCGAGCGGGAGGAGCACAGATACGCAGTATTTT.

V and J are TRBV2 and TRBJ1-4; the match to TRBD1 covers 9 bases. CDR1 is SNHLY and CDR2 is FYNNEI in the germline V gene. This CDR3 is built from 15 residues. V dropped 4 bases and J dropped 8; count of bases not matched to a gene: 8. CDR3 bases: TGTGCCAGCAGTGGATGGGGACAGGGCGGCGAAAAACTGTTTTTT. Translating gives CASSGWGQGGEKLFF.

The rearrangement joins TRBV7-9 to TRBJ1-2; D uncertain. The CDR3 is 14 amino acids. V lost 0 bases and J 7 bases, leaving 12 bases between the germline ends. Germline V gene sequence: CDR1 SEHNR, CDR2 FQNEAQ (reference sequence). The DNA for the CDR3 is TGTGCCAGCAGCTTAGCAGGGAGGTTGGGTGGCTACACCTTC. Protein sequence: CASSLAGRLGGYTF.

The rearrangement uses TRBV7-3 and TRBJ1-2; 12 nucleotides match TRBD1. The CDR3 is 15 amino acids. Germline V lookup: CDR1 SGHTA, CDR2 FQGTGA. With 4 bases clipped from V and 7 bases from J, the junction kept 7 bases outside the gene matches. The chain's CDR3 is CASSSGTGGSSGYTF. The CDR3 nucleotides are TGTGCCAGCAGCTCAGGGACAGGGGGCTCTAGTGGCTACACCTTC.

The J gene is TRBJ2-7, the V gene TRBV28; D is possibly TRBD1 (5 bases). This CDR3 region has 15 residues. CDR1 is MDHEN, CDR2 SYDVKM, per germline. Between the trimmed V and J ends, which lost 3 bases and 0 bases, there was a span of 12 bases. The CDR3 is CASSLGQGNSYEQYF. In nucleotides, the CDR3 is TGTGCCAGCAGTTTGGGGCAGGGCAACTCCTACGAGCAGTACTTC.

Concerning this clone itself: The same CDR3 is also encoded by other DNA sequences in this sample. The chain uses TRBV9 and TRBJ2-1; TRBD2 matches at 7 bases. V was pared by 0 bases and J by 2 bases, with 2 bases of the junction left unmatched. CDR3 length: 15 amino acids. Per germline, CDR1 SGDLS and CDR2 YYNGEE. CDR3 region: CASSVGAGAYNEQFF. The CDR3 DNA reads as TGTGCCAGCAGCGTAGGCGCGGGAGCCTACAATGAGCAGTTCTTC.

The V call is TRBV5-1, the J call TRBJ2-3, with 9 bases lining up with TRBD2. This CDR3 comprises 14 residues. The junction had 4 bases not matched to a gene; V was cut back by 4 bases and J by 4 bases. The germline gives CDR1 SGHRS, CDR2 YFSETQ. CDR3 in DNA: TGCGCCAGCAGCCTAGGACTAGCGTCAGATACGCAGTATTTT. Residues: CASSLGLASDTQYF.

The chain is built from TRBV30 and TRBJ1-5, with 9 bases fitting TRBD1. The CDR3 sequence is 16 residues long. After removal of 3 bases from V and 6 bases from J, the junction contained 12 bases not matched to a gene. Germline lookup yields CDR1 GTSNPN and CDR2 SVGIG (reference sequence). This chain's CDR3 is CAWSGQGPLRRQPQHF. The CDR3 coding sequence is TGTGCCTGGAGCGGACAGGGGCCCCTCCGGCGTCAGCCCCAGCATTTT.

The CDR3 reads CASSDRGGTAYNSPLHF. The CDR3 DNA follows: TGTGCCAGCAGTGACCGAGGAGGGACGGCCTATAATTCACCCCTCCACTTT. The V gene is TRBV6-1, the J gene TRBJ1-6; weak D call: TRBD1 (5 bases). The CDR3 spans 17 residues. Trimming removed 3 bases at V and 2 bases at J, with 14 bases between. Germline V gene sequence: CDR1 MNHNS, CDR2 SASEGT.

In DNA, the CDR3 is TGTGCCAGCAGTGATCCGGACAGGGGCGGGTCCACAGATACGCAGTATTTT. Translated: CASSDPDRGGSTDTQYF. V is TRBV6-2 or TRBV6-3 and J is TRBJ2-3, with 9 bases fitting TRBD1. This CDR3 has 17 residues. Trimming removed 5 bases from V and 2 bases from J; junction bases left unmatched: 11. Germline V gives CDR1 MNHEY, CDR2 SVGEGT.

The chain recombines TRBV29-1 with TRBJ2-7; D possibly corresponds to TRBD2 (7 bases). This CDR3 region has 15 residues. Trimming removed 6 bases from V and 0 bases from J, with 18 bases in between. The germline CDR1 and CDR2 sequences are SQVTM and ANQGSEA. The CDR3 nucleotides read TGCAGCGTGAAGGCATCCGGGGGGCTCTCCTACGAGCAGTACTTC. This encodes CSVKASGGLSYEQYF.

The CDR3 DNA reads TGTGCCAGCAGCCAAGGCAAACCAAGCGGGAGGGTGACAGATACGCAGTATTTT. Translating it yields CASSQGKPSGRVTDTQYF. This sequence joins TRBV3-1 (or the pseudogene TRBV3-2) and TRBJ2-3, with 10 bases matching TRBD2. The germline CDR1 and CDR2 sequences are LGHDT and YNNKEL (reference sequence). Unmatched junction bases numbered 10, after V lost 1 base and J lost 3 bases. The length of the CDR3 is 18 residues.

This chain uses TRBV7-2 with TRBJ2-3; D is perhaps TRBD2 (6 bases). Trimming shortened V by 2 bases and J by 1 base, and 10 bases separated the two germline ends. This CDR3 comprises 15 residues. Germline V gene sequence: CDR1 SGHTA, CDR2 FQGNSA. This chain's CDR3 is CASSLWSSGTDTQYF. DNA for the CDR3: TGTGCCAGCAGCTTATGGTCTAGCGGCACAGATACGCAGTATTTT.

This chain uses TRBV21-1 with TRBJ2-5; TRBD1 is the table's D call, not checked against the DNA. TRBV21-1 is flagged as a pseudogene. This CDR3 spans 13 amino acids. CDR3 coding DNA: TGTGCCAGCACCAGGCCGACCCAAGAGACCCAGTACTTC. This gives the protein CASTRPTQETQYF.

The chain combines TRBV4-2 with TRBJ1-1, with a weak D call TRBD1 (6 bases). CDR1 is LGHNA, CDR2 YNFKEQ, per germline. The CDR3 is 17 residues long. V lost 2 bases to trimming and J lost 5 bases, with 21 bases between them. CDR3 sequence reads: CASSQKKGGGARTEAFF. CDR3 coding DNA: TGTGCCAGCAGCCAAAAAAAAGGGGGGGGCGCGAGGACTGAAGCTTTCTTT.

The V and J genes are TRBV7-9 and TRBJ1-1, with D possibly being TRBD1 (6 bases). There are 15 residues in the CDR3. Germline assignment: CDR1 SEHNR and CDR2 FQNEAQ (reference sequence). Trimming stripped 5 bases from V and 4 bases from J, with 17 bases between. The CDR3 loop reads CASSDSRQGITEAFF. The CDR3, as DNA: TGTGCCAGCAGCGATAGTAGGCAGGGGATCACTGAAGCTTTCTTT.

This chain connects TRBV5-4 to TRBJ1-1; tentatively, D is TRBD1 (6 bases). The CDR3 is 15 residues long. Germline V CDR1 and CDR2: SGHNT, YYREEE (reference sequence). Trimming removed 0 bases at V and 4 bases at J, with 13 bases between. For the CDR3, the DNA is TGTGCCAGCAGCTTGGAAGGACTCAGGGGCACTGAAGCTTTCTTT. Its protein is CASSLEGLRGTEAFF.

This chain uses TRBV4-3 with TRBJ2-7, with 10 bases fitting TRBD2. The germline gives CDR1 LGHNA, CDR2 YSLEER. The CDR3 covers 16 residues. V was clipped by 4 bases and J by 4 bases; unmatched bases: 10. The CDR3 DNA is TGCGCCAGCAGCCCGGGACTAGCGAGAGCTAAATACGAGCAGTACTTC. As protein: CASSPGLARAKYEQYF.

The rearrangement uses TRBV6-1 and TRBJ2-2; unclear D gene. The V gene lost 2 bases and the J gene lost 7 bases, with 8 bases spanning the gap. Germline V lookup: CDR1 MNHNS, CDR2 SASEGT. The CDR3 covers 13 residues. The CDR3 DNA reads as TGTGCCAGCAGTGAATCCCGAGGCGGGGAGCTGTTTTTT. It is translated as CASSESRGGELFF.

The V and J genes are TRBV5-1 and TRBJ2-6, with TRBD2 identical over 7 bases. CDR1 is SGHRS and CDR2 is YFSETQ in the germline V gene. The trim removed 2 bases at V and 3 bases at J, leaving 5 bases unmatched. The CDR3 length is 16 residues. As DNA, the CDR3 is TGCGCCAGCAGCTTATCGGGGGGACGTGGGGCCAACGTCCTGACTTTC. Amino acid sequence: CASSLSGGRGANVLTF.

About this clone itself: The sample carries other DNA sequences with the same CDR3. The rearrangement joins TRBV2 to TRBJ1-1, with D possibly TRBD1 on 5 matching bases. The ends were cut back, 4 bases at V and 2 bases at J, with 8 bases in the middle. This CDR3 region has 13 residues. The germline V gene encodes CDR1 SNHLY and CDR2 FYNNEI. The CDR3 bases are TGTGCCAGCAGTGGGCAGGGTAACACTGAAGCTTTCTTT. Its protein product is CASSGQGNTEAFF.

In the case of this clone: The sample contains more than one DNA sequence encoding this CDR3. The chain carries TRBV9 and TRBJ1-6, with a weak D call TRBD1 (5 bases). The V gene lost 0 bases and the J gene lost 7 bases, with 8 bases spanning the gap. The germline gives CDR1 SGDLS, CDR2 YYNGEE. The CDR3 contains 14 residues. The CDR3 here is CASSVDGGNSPLHF. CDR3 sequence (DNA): TGTGCCAGCAGCGTAGACGGGGGGAATTCACCCCTCCACTTT.

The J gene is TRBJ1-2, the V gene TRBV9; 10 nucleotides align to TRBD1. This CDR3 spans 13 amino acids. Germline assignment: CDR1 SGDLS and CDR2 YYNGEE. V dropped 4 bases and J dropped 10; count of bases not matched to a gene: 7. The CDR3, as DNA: TGTGCCAGCAGCCCGCAGACAGGGGGCGTCTACACCTTC. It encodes CASSPQTGGVYTF.

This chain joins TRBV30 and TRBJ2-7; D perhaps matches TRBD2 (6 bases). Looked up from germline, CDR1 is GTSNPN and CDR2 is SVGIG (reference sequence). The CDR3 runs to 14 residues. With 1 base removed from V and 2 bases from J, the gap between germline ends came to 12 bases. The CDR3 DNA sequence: TGTGCCTGGAGTGAAGCCGGGGGAGCCTACGAGCAGTACTTC. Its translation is CAWSEAGGAYEQYF.

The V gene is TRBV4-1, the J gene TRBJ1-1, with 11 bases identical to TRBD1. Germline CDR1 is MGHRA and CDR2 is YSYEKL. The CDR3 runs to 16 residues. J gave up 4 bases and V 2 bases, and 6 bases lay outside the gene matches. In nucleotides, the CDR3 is TGCGCCAGCAGCCAAAGGACAGGGGGCAGAGGCACTGAAGCTTTCTTT. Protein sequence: CASSQRTGGRGTEAFF.